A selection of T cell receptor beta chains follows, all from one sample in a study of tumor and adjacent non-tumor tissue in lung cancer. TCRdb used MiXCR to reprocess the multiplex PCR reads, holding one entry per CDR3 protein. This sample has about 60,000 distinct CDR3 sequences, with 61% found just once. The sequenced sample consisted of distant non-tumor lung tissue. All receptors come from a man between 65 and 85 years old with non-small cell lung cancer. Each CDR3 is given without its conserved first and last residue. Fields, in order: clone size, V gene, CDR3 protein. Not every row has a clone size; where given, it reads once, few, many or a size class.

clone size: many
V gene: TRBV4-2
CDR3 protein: ASSHRDVGDYEQY

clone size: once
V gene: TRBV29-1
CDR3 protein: SAADKGSQPQH

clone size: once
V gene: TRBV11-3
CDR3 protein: ACSLSSGKFNEHF

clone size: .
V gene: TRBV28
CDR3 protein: ASRPNLRCVANVLT

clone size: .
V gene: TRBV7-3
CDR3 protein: ASSLSLSATDGKTQY

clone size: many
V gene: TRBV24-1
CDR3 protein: ATSPDGNTGELF

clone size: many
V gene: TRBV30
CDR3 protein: AWSVLAGGQGDTQY

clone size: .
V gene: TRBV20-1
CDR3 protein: SARGRSGMLGYEQY

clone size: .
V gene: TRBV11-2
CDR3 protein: ASSFSPRQGWPLY

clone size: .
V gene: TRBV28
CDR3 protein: ASSLFTRNTEAF

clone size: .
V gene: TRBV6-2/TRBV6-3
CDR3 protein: VSSPDRGPADTQY

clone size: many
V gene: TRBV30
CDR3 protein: AWRRDRGNSPLH

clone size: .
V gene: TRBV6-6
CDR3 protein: VSKMTVQAF

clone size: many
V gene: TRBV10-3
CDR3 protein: ATRLAANTGELF

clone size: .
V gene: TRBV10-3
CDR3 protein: AISDTGASSNYGYA

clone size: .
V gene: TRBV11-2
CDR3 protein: ASSPPGRETRY

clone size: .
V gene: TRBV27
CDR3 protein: ASSDSLQGRGH

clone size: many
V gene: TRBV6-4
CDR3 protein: ASSVSGRARIQY

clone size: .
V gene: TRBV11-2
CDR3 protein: ASSWGGSYEQC

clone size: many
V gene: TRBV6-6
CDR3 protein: ASRPIGDRAYNEQF

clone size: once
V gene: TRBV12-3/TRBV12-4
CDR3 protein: VSSLGGVDYEQY

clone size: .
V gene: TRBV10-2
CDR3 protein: ANSATTDAEQY

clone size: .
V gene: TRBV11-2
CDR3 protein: ANILNKTIQY